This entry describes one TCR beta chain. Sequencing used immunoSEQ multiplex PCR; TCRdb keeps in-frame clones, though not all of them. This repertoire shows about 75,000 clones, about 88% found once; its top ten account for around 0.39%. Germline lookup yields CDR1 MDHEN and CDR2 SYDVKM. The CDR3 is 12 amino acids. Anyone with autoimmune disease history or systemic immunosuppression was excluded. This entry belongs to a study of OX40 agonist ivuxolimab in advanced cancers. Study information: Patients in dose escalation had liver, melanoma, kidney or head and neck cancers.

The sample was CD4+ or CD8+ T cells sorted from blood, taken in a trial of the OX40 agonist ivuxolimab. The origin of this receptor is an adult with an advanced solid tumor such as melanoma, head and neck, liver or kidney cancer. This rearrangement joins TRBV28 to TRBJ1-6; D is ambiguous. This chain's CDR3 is CAGRTGDSPLHF. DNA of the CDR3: TGTGCTGGTCGAACCGGCGATTCACCCCTCCACTTT.